One sample yielded the 27 T cell receptor beta chains listed below, sequenced in a study of human T cells and chemical hapten exposure. TCRdb reprocessed the RACE reads via MiXCR and lists one record per CDR3 protein. The sample holds around 34,000 distinct CDR3 sequences, just under 6.5% seen once. Time point defined: patch test 1, 2 weeks after DPC sensitization. Documented treatment: therapeutic diphenylcyclopropenone sensitization with weekly scalp DPC. Unseparated into fractions, whole blood served as the source from which total RNA was extracted. The sequenced sample was whole blood, obtained in connection with sensitization to the hapten diphenylcyclopropenone (DPC). Source of these receptors: a woman aged 25 to 39 with alopecia areata. Some clones in this sample may be carry-over from other donors' samples.

Many counts were recorded for this clonotype. This chain uses TRBV5-1 with TRBJ2-2; D is unresolved. This CDR3 spans 16 amino acids. CDR1 and CDR2 (germline): SGHRS, YFSETQ. Trimming removed 2 bases at V and 2 bases at J, with 13 bases between. The chain's CDR3 is CASSFYPGLNTGELFF. DNA for the CDR3: TGCGCCAGCAGCTTCTATCCCGGCCTTAACACCGGGGAGCTGTTTTTT.

This clonotype was observed many times. V is TRBV5-1 and J is TRBJ1-1, with D uncertain. The CDR3 is 15 residues long. The germline V gene has CDR1 SGHRS and CDR2 YFSETQ. With 6 bases removed from V and 1 base from J, the gap between germline ends came to 16 bases. The CDR3 DNA reads TGCGCCAGCACCCAAAGTCTCTCCGGGAACACTGAAGCTTTCTTT. This sequence encodes CASTQSLSGNTEAFF.

The chain links TRBV5-4 to TRBJ1-2; D unclear. Trimming took 7 bases from V and 8 from J, leaving 18 bases between them. Germline V gene lookup returns CDR1 SGHNT and CDR2 YYREEE (reference sequence). The CDR3 spans 13 residues. Here the CDR3 reads CASGLPTQLGYTF. CDR3 in DNA: TGTGCCAGCGGTTTGCCAACGCAATTGGGCTACACCTTC.

The rearrangement uses TRBV6-5 and TRBJ2-2; TRBD1 matches at 8 bases. The CDR3 runs 15 residues. CDR1 and CDR2 (germline): MNHEY, SVGAGI. Trimming removed 10 bases from V and 2 bases from J; junction bases left unmatched: 9. The chain's CDR3 is CATIRTGYNTGELFF. The CDR3 DNA reads as TGTGCCACCATTCGGACAGGGTACAACACCGGGGAGCTGTTTTTT.

This clonotype was detected ten times or more. The chain joins TRBV20-1 to TRBJ1-6; no firm D call. The CDR3 covers 12 residues. Trimming removed 3 bases at V and 10 bases at J, with 10 bases between. CDR1 and CDR2 (germline): DFQATT, SNEGSKA (reference sequence). DNA of the CDR3: TGCAGTGCTAGTCTTGGACGGTCACCCCTCCACTTT. Amino acid sequence: CSASLGRSPLHF.

The gene calls are TRBV7-8 and TRBJ2-1, with TRBD1 identical over 8 bases. J was trimmed by 2 bases and V by 6 bases; bases with no gene match: 3. The CDR3 totals 14 residues. Germline assignment: CDR1 SGHVS and CDR2 FQNEAQ. CDR3 coding DNA: TGTGCCAGCAGGGGGACAGGACCCTACAATGAGCAGTTCTTC. It specifies CASRGTGPYNEQFF.

This clonotype was recorded many times. The chain joins TRBV28 to TRBJ2-7; no firm D call. Trimming pared 3 bases from V and 5 bases from J, leaving 20 bases between. CDR1 MDHEN and CDR2 SYDVKM come from the germline V gene. The CDR3 extends over 16 amino acids. The CDR3 sequence is CASSFSVAGKGHEQYF. CDR3 sequence (DNA): TGTGCCAGCAGTTTCTCAGTGGCTGGGAAAGGCCACGAGCAGTACTTC. Supplemented by reference TRBV28 and TRBJ2-7, the full variable domain reads DVKVTQSSRYLVKRTGEKVFLECVQDMDHENMFWYRQDPGLGLRLIYFSYDVKMKEKGDIPEGYSVSREKKERFSLILESASTNQTSMYLCASSFSVAGKGHEQYFGPGTRLTVT.

In this sample, this clonotype turned up many times. The V and J genes are TRBV9 and TRBJ2-3, with 8 bases aligning to TRBD2. V shed 0 bases and J 5 bases; nucleotides not matched to a gene: 5. The CDR3 loop spans 15 amino acids. Per germline, CDR1 SGDLS and CDR2 YYNGEE. As DNA, the CDR3 is TGTGCCAGCAGCGTAGCTGGGGCGGGGGGAGATACGCAGTATTTT. Its protein is CASSVAGAGGDTQYF.

This clonotype was found many times. The chain employs TRBV12-3 or TRBV12-4 and TRBJ1-6, with unresolved D. Trimming shortened V by 7 bases and J by 8 bases, and 18 bases separated the two germline ends. The CDR3 extends over 15 amino acids. Here the CDR3 reads CASTTQAGIYSPLHF. CDR3 DNA: TGTGCCAGCACCACCCAAGCGGGGATTTATTCACCCCTCCACTTT.

In its sample, this clonotype was seen a few times. The CDR3 loop is CASSEAWNGDHEQFF. CDR3 coding DNA: TGTGCCAGCAGTGAAGCGTGGAACGGAGACCATGAGCAGTTCTTC. The chain employs TRBV6-1 and TRBJ2-1, with D unresolved. The germline CDR1 and CDR2 sequences are MNHNS and SASEGT. V was cut by 0 bases and J by 8 bases, with 14 bases left in between. This CDR3 has 15 amino acids.

The table lists this clonotype with a few counts. This chain uses TRBV14 with TRBJ1-6; the match to TRBD1 covers 8 bases. After removal of 6 bases from V and 8 bases from J, the junction contained 6 bases not matched to a gene. Germline V gene sequence: CDR1 SGHDN, CDR2 FVKESK. CDR3 length: 14 amino acids. CDR3 loop: CASSRGQGDSPLHF. CDR3 bases: TGTGCCAGCAGTCGCGGACAGGGAGATTCACCCCTCCACTTT.

The sample holds many counts of this clonotype. V usage is TRBV4-3 and J usage is TRBJ2-2, with D tentatively TRBD2 (5 bases). Trimming took off 0 bases at V and 4 bases at J, with 9 bases between the two ends. CDR1 is LGHNA, CDR2 YSLEER, per germline. The length of the CDR3 is 15 residues. Here the CDR3 DNA reads TGCGCCAGCAGCCAAGAGCCTAGCCCCACCGGGGAGCTGTTTTTT. It specifies CASSQEPSPTGELFF.

This clonotype was found a few times. This chain uses TRBV14 with TRBJ1-6; perhaps TRBD1 as D (6 bases). The germline CDR1 and CDR2 sequences are SGHDN and FVKESK. This CDR3 has 16 amino acids. V was clipped by 4 bases and J by 9 bases, with 19 bases between them. The CDR3 protein is CASSPRQAMSGSPLHF. In DNA form, the CDR3 reads TGTGCCAGCAGCCCGCGACAGGCAATGAGTGGTTCACCCCTCCACTTT.

This clonotype showed up just once. A single base separates this from a much larger clone, so it may be a read error. This sequence joins TRBV6-2 or TRBV6-3 and TRBJ2-1, with 8 positions matching TRBD1. This CDR3 spans 15 amino acids. Germline V CDR1 and CDR2: MNHEY, SVGEGT. DNA of the CDR3: TGTGCCAGCACTCTATTGGACAGGGTTTACAATGAGGAGTTCTTC. It yields the protein CASTLLDRVYNEEFF.

J is TRBJ1-6 and V is TRBV20-1, with no clear D. The CDR3 is made up of 15 amino acids. V dropped 3 bases and J dropped 0 bases, with 9 bases sitting between them. The germline V gene has CDR1 DFQATT and CDR2 SNEGSKA (reference sequence). The CDR3 loop reads CSARGRSSYNSPLHF. The CDR3 nucleotides read TGCAGTGCTAGGGGAAGGAGCTCCTATAATTCACCCCTCCACTTT.

This clonotype was seen ten or more times. The V and J genes are TRBV4-3 and TRBJ1-6; 7 bases map to TRBD1. The CDR3 sequence is 13 residues long. From germline, CDR1 is LGHNA and CDR2 YSLEER. Losses at the gene ends were 4 bases for V and 8 bases for J; bases not matched to a gene: 2. The CDR3 DNA reads TGCGCCAGCAGCCGCCAGGGGGATTCACCCCTCCACTTT. Encoded protein: CASSRQGDSPLHF.

The rearrangement joins TRBV19 to TRBJ1-5; D may be TRBD1 (6 bases). Trimming pared 4 bases from V and 3 bases from J, leaving 16 bases between. Germline CDR1 is LNHDA and CDR2 is SQIVND (reference sequence). CDR3 length: 16 amino acids. The CDR3 protein is CASSTLVRQVNQPQHF. The CDR3 DNA sequence: TGTGCCAGTAGTACCTTAGTTCGACAGGTCAATCAGCCCCAGCATTTT.

This clonotype was seen a handful of times. The gene calls are TRBV6-1 and TRBJ1-1; TRBD1 aligns across 8 bases. The CDR3 loop spans 15 amino acids. Per the germline V gene, CDR1 is MNHNS and CDR2 is SASEGT. Losses at the gene ends were 2 bases for V and 4 bases for J; bases not matched to a gene: 6. CDR3 sequence reads: CASSESRTGITEAFF. As DNA, the CDR3 is TGTGCCAGCAGTGAATCGCGGACAGGGATCACTGAAGCTTTCTTT.

The V call is TRBV20-1, the J call TRBJ2-7, with no clear D. Between the trimmed V and J ends, which lost 3 bases and 7 bases, there was a span of 13 bases. The CDR3 spans 12 residues. Germline values: CDR1 DFQATT, CDR2 SNEGSKA (reference sequence). The CDR3 DNA is TGCAGTGCTAGTATAGGGAATGGGGAGCAGTACTTC. Residues: CSASIGNGEQYF.

The genes are TRBV20-1 and TRBJ1-6; TRBD1 might be the D (5 bases). This CDR3 comprises 13 residues. The ends were cut back, 5 bases at V and 14 bases at J, with 19 bases in the middle. Germline assignment: CDR1 DFQATT and CDR2 SNEGSKA (reference sequence). Here the CDR3 DNA reads TGCAGTGCTGCTGGACCAGGGCGATGGACCCTCCACTTT. It encodes CSAAGPGRWTLHF.

This clonotype was picked up a small number of times. The J gene is TRBJ2-7, the V gene TRBV9; possible D gene TRBD2, 7 bases. The CDR3 consists of 16 residues. CDR1 is SGDLS, CDR2 YYNGEE, per germline. V lost 0 bases to trimming and J lost 2 bases, with 15 bases between them. The CDR3 sequence is CASSVGMGGPTYEQYF. The CDR3 DNA reads TGTGCCAGCAGCGTAGGCATGGGGGGGCCGACCTACGAGCAGTACTTC.

This clonotype was observed a handful of times. The J gene is TRBJ2-2, the V gene TRBV6-5; D could derive from TRBD1 or TRBD2 (6 bases each). The ends were cut back, 8 bases at V and 5 bases at J, with 18 bases in the middle. Germline V gives CDR1 MNHEY, CDR2 SVGAGI. The CDR3 runs to 15 residues. The CDR3 DNA sequence: TGTGCCAGCTCATCGGTGGGGGGCTGGACCGGGGAGCTGTTTTTT. Amino acids: CASSSVGGWTGELFF.

This clonotype has only a few counts. V and J are TRBV29-1 and TRBJ1-1; D uncertain. This CDR3 spans 14 amino acids. The germline V and J ends were trimmed by 3 bases and 0 bases, with 11 bases remaining between them. Germline values: CDR1 SQVTM, CDR2 ANQGSEA. CDR3: CSVDIGVLNTEAFF. CDR3 bases: TGCAGCGTTGATATTGGCGTCCTGAACACTGAAGCTTTCTTT.

The chain is built from TRBV28 and TRBJ1-1; D is ambiguous. Trimming pared 3 bases from V and 3 bases from J, leaving 11 bases between. In germline, CDR1 is MDHEN, CDR2 SYDVKM. The CDR3 contains 14 residues. CDR3 sequence: CASSLPGVDTEAFF. In DNA form, the CDR3 reads TGTGCCAGCAGTTTGCCAGGAGTCGACACTGAAGCTTTCTTT.

The V gene is TRBV6-6, the J gene TRBJ1-4, with D unclear. The CDR3 totals 14 residues. V lost 6 bases and J 5 bases, leaving 13 bases between the germline ends. Germline-derived CDR1 and CDR2 are MNHNY and SVGAGI (reference sequence). For the CDR3, the DNA is TGTGCCAGCAGCCTTACGACTGGGAATGAAAAACTGTTTTTT. Residues: CASSLTTGNEKLFF.

This clonotype was seen a few times. V is TRBV7-2 and J is TRBJ1-5; 8 bases align to TRBD1. The CDR3 extends over 13 amino acids. The V gene's germline CDR1 is SGHTA and CDR2 FQGNSA. Germline trimming cut 5 bases from V and 5 bases from J; bases unmatched to any gene: 2. The CDR3 sequence: CASSPDRDQPQHF. The CDR3 bases are TGTGCCAGCAGCCCGGACAGGGATCAGCCCCAGCATTTT.

A few counts support this clonotype. The chain links TRBV18 to TRBJ2-6; 7 nucleotides align to TRBD1. CDR3 size: 14 residues. Germline V gene data show CDR1 as KGHSH and CDR2 as LQKENI. With V trimmed by 6 bases and J by 4 bases, 3 bases remained unmatched. CDR3 amino acids: CASSTGHGANVLTF. The CDR3 DNA reads as TGTGCCAGCTCGACAGGGCACGGGGCCAACGTCCTGACTTTC.